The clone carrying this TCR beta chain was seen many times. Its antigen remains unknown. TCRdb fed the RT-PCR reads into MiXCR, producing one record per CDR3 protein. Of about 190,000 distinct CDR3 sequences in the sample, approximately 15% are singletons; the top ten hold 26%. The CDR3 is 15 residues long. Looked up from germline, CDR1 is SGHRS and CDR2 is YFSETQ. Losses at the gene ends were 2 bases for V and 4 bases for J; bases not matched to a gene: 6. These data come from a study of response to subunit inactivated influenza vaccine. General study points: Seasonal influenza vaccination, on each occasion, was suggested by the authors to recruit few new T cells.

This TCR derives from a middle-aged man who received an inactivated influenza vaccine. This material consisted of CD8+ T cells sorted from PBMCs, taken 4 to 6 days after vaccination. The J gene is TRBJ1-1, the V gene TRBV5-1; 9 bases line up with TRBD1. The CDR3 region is CASSFRQGVITEAFF. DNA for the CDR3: TGCGCCAGCAGCTTCCGACAGGGGGTTATCACTGAAGCTTTCTTT.